Described below is a single T cell receptor (beta chain) sequence and its context. The data belong to a study of shared clonotypes between healthy human individuals. Sequencing was performed with immunoSEQ multiplex PCR; in TCRdb, only in-frame clones are kept and a portion is missing. The sample consists of some 2,500,000 clones, roughly 93% of them appearing once. The V gene's germline CDR1 is SGHNT and CDR2 YYREEE (reference sequence). This CDR3 comprises 15 residues. V was cut by 3 bases and J by 5 bases, with 18 bases left in between. This TCR was sampled from a man younger than 35 in good health. Some clones in this sample may be carry-over from other donors' samples. Sequenced: naive CD4+ T cells from PBMCs. The subset here: CD45RA+ positively selected. This rearrangement joins TRBV5-4 to TRBJ2-7, with D perhaps TRBD1 (8 bases). This CDR3 reads CASSSTKQGGDEQYF. Written as DNA, the CDR3 is TGTGCCAGCAGCTCAACCAAACAGGGGGGGGACGAGCAGTACTTC.